Shown below are 26 T cell receptor beta chains from a single sample sequenced in a study of identical twins. In TCRdb, the 5' RACE reads were re-called with MiXCR into one record per CDR3 protein. The repertoire has about 1.7 million distinct CDR3 sequences, under 35% of them found once; the top ten carry around 0.25%. The sequencing sample was made of cord blood. The receptors were gathered from a newborn girl in good health.

This clonotype was seen ten or more times. The chain joins TRBV7-9 to TRBJ2-1; possibly TRBD2 for D (5 bases). Germline CDR1 SEHNR, CDR2 FQNEAQ (reference sequence). This CDR3 contains 14 residues. V was cut by 5 bases and J by 4 bases, with 12 bases left in between. DNA of the CDR3: TGTGCCAGCAGCGCGTCGGGCGGGTACAATGAGCAGTTCTTC. Amino acids: CASSASGGYNEQFF.

At least ten counts were recorded for this clonotype. The chain employs TRBV28 and TRBJ2-3; D is unclear. V was cut by 6 bases and J by 2 bases, with 6 bases left in between. CDR1 is MDHEN, CDR2 SYDVKM, per germline. This CDR3 has 12 amino acids. The CDR3 DNA follows: TGTGCCAGCAGCCGGGTCACAGATACGCAGTATTTT. Translated: CASSRVTDTQYF.

This clonotype was counted once. V and J are TRBV20-1 and TRBJ1-3; possible D gene TRBD1, 6 bases. Trimming removed 2 bases from V and 4 bases from J, with 18 bases in between. Germline V gives CDR1 DFQATT, CDR2 SNEGSKA (reference sequence). The CDR3 length is 16 residues. CDR3 coding DNA: TGCAGTGCTAGACCGGGGGCAGCGACGGTCGGAAACACCATATATTTT. It specifies CSARPGAATVGNTIYF.

The gene calls are TRBV7-9 and TRBJ1-2, with a tentative D call TRBD1 (5 bases). V was clipped by 5 bases and J by 7 bases, with 23 bases between them. Per germline, CDR1 SEHNR and CDR2 FQNEAQ (reference sequence). This CDR3 spans 16 amino acids. The chain's CDR3 is CASSPRAGYFWPGYTF. The CDR3 DNA reads TGTGCCAGCAGCCCGCGGGCAGGGTATTTCTGGCCTGGCTACACCTTC. Complete variable domain (other parts from reference TRBV7-9 and TRBJ1-2): DTGVSQNPRHKITKRGQNVTFRCDPISEHNRLYWYRQTLGQGPEFLTYFQNEAQLEKSRLLSDRFSAERPKGSFSTLEIQRTEQGDSAMYLCASSPRAGYFWPGYTFGSGTRLTVV.

The V gene is TRBV27, the J gene TRBJ1-6; the D gene is possibly TRBD1 (6 bases). CDR1 and CDR2 (germline): MNHEY, SMNVEV (reference sequence). CDR3 length: 15 residues. The V end lost 6 bases, the J end lost 4 bases, and 13 bases lay between the germline ends. The CDR3 bases are TGTGCCAGCAGCCCCGGACAGAAGTATAATTCACCCCTCCACTTT. As protein: CASSPGQKYNSPLHF.

This clonotype was picked up a small number of times. V gene TRBV24-1 combines with J gene TRBJ2-1; D unclear. This CDR3 region has 12 residues. Trimming pared 1 base from V and 9 bases from J, leaving 6 bases between. Germline V gene lookup returns CDR1 KGHDR and CDR2 SFDVKD. The DNA for the CDR3 is TGTGCCACCAGTGATTTTTATGGTGAGCAGTTCTTC. It specifies CATSDFYGEQFF.

This clonotype was found a few times. V usage is TRBV18 and J usage is TRBJ1-1, with a possible D match to TRBD1 (5 bases). The CDR3 extends over 13 amino acids. The germline CDR1 and CDR2 sequences are KGHSH and LQKENI. The V end was cut by 2 bases, the J end by 5 bases, with 9 bases between. The CDR3 region is CASSPAGRTEAFF. CDR3 nucleotide sequence: TGTGCCAGCTCACCAGCAGGGAGGACTGAAGCTTTCTTT. Based on the CDR3 plus reference TRBV18 and TRBJ1-1, the full variable domain is NAGVMQNPRHLVRRRGQEARLRCSPMKGHSHVYWYRQLPEEGLKFMVYLQKENIIDESGMPKERFSAEFPKEGPSILRIQQVVRGDSAAYFCASSPAGRTEAFFGQGTRLTVV.

Worth noting for this clonotype: A much larger clone sits a single nucleotide away, making a read error possible. The chain employs TRBV11-2 and TRBJ2-5; tentative D call: TRBD2 (5 bases). The CDR3 extends over 14 amino acids. The germline V gene has CDR1 SGHAT and CDR2 FQNNGV. Trimming took 4 bases from V and 1 from J, leaving 10 bases between them. The CDR3 DNA is TGTGCCAGCAGCTCACCAGCGGTCCAAGAGACCCAGTACTTC. It encodes CASSSPAVQETQYF.

This clonotype appeared a few times. This chain joins TRBV5-6 and TRBJ1-1; tentatively, D is TRBD1 (6 bases). Trimming cost V 2 bases and J 5 bases, with 13 bases left between them. This CDR3 is 14 amino acids long. Germline V gene data show CDR1 as SGHDT and CDR2 as YYEEEE. CDR3 sequence (DNA): TGTGCCAGCAGCTTTAACGCAAGGGGGACTGAAGCTTTCTTT. Its translation is CASSFNARGTEAFF.

This clonotype was recorded a few times. This chain's CDR3 is CASSPPGLSFEQYF. The DNA of the CDR3 is TGTGCCAGCAGCCCACCGGGACTTAGTTTCGAGCAGTACTTC. This chain links TRBV3-1 with TRBJ2-4, with TRBD2 as a possible D gene (6 bases). TRBJ2-7 matches the DNA end more closely, so the J call is doubtful. The CDR3 length is 14 residues. Germline V lookup: CDR1 LGHDT, CDR2 YNNKEL (reference sequence).

V is TRBV19 and J is TRBJ2-7; D is perhaps TRBD1 (5 bases). V dropped 8 bases and J dropped 0 bases, with 14 bases sitting between them. This CDR3 spans 14 amino acids. The V gene's germline CDR1 is LNHDA and CDR2 SQIVND (reference sequence). CDR3 sequence: CASSKGDSSYEQYF. The DNA for the CDR3 is TGTGCCAGTTCGAAAGGAGACAGCTCCTACGAGCAGTACTTC.

The chain carries TRBV6-1 and TRBJ2-5; 8 bases match TRBD1. Germline lookup yields CDR1 MNHNS and CDR2 SASEGT. V was pared by 7 bases and J by 11 bases, with 9 bases of the junction left unmatched. The CDR3 sequence is 12 residues long. CDR3 in DNA: TGTGCCAGCAATCAGGGGGCTGGTGAGCAGTACTTC. It codes for CASNQGAGEQYF.

The V and J genes are TRBV29-1 and TRBJ2-1, with D possibly TRBD2 on 6 matching bases. This CDR3 contains 13 residues. CDR1 and CDR2 (germline): SQVTM, ANQGSEA. The V and J ends lost 5 bases and 13 bases respectively, with 21 bases between them. CDR3 DNA sequence: TGCAGCGTTTCGCGGGGCCTCCAAGAGACCCAGTTCTTC. Its translation is CSVSRGLQETQFF.

This rearrangement joins TRBV28 to TRBJ1-1; D is undetermined. V was cut by 7 bases and J by 2 bases, with 11 bases left in between. Germline values: CDR1 MDHEN, CDR2 SYDVKM. The CDR3 covers 13 residues. CDR3 protein: CASIFTPNTEAFF. Here the CDR3 DNA reads TGTGCCAGCATCTTTACACCTAACACTGAAGCTTTCTTT.

This clonotype was seen at least ten times. The chain links TRBV28 to TRBJ2-3; 10 bases align to TRBD2. V gave up 7 bases and J gave up 6 bases; unmatched junction bases: 4. CDR1 is MDHEN, CDR2 SYDVKM, per germline. The CDR3 length is 13 residues. The CDR3 DNA reads TGTGCCAGCACTAGCGGGAGTGGCGATACGCAGTATTTT. Translating it yields CASTSGSGDTQYF.

A few counts support this clonotype. The rearrangement links TRBV20-1 to TRBJ2-2; D unresolved. Trimming shortened V by 2 bases and J by 5 bases, and 3 bases separated the two germline ends. CDR3 length: 11 residues. Germline CDR1 is DFQATT and CDR2 is SNEGSKA (reference sequence). In DNA, the CDR3 is TGCAGTGCTAGACGGACCGGGGAGCTGTTTTTT. This gives the protein CSARRTGELFF.

This clonotype showed up just a few times. This CDR3 reads CASSQGVWPTNQPQHF. CDR3 in DNA: TGTGCCAGCAGCCAAGGTGTCTGGCCGACGAATCAGCCCCAGCATTTT. This chain connects TRBV3-1 to TRBJ1-5; D is undetermined. CDR3 size: 16 residues. Germline V lookup: CDR1 LGHDT, CDR2 YNNKEL (reference sequence). V lost 1 base and J lost 4, with 14 bases in between.

This chain connects TRBV20-1 to TRBJ2-1, with a possible D match to TRBD1 (5 bases). In germline, CDR1 is DFQATT, CDR2 SNEGSKA (reference sequence). Trimming cost V 7 bases and J 3 bases, with 16 bases left between them. This CDR3 is built from 14 residues. CDR3 protein: CSVVTQGFYNEQFF. CDR3 DNA: TGCAGTGTCGTCACCCAGGGCTTCTACAATGAGCAGTTCTTC.

This clonotype was detected many times. For the CDR3, the DNA is TGTGCCATCAGTGGACTAGCGGGGGGTTACAATGAGCAGTTCTTC. Translated: CAISGLAGGYNEQFF. The chain joins TRBV10-3 to TRBJ2-1; 13 nucleotides agree with TRBD2. The CDR3 is made up of 15 amino acids. The V segment lost 4 bases and the J segment 4 bases; nucleotides outside the gene matches: 1. Per germline, CDR1 ENHRY and CDR2 SYGVKD.

The rearrangement uses TRBV20-1 and TRBJ2-5; weak D call: TRBD2 (6 bases). The DNA end is a closer match to TRBJ2-7, so the J assignment may be wrong. In germline, CDR1 is DFQATT, CDR2 SNEGSKA (reference sequence). The length of the CDR3 is 13 residues. DNA of the CDR3: TGCAGTGCTAGAAAGCTAGCGTTCCACGAGCAGTACTTC. It yields the protein CSARKLAFHEQYF.

V is TRBV9 and J is TRBJ1-4, with D possibly TRBD1 on 6 matching bases. There are 16 residues in the CDR3. The germline V gene encodes CDR1 SGDLS and CDR2 YYNGEE. V lost 0 bases and J 7 bases, leaving 16 bases between the germline ends. The CDR3 DNA sequence: TGTGCCAGCAGCGTAGCGGGAGGGGGGACTGCTGAAAAACTGTTTTTT. It is translated as CASSVAGGGTAEKLFF.

As to this clonotype: Mismatch with germline at one junction end may stem from a read error. J is TRBJ2-1 and V is TRBV20-1; D is tentatively TRBD1 or TRBD2 (5 bases each). The CDR3 runs to 16 residues. CDR1 is DFQATT, CDR2 SNEGSKA, per germline (reference sequence). CDR3 in DNA: TGCAGTGCTAGTACCCCCACTAGACCACGGGGCAATGGGCAGTTCTTC. Protein: CSASTPTRPRGNGQFF.

The J gene is TRBJ2-7, the V gene TRBV27; TRBD1 matches at 7 bases. CDR1 and CDR2 (germline): MNHEY, SMNVEV (reference sequence). The CDR3 spans 23 residues. V gave up 0 bases and J gave up 2 bases; unmatched junction bases: 28. DNA for the CDR3: TGTGCCAGCAGTTTATCCGGACAGGCAGAGCTCCTACGTCGACGGCAGAGCCCCTACGAGCAGTACTTC. Encoded protein: CASSLSGQAELLRRRQSPYEQYF.

This clonotype was recorded a few times. The CDR3 spells CSASIGTTNYGYTF. The CDR3 DNA reads TGCAGTGCTAGTATCGGCACAACTAACTATGGCTACACCTTC. This chain links TRBV20-1 with TRBJ1-2; no firm D call. This CDR3 has 14 residues. The V end lost 3 bases, the J end lost 0 bases, and 11 bases lay between the germline ends. Germline V gene data show CDR1 as DFQATT and CDR2 as SNEGSKA (reference sequence).

CDR3 protein: CASSQELRGSDYNEQFF. The CDR3 coding sequence is TGTGCCAGCAGCCAAGAACTTCGGGGTAGCGACTACAATGAGCAGTTCTTC. The chain has TRBV4-2 and TRBJ2-1; D is possibly TRBD2 (5 bases). Trimming took 0 bases from V and 3 from J, leaving 15 bases between them. The CDR3 covers 17 residues. Germline CDR1 reads LGHNA; CDR2 reads YNFKEQ.

This clonotype was detected only a few times. The rearrangement joins TRBV6-5 to TRBJ1-5, with unresolved D. Trimming cost V 0 bases and J 7 bases, with 7 bases left between them. This CDR3 region has 13 residues. CDR1 is MNHEY, CDR2 SVGAGI, per germline. CDR3 sequence (DNA): TGTGCCAGCAGTTACTCGAAAGGACAGCCCCAGCATTTT. Protein sequence: CASSYSKGQPQHF.